This is a list of T cell receptor beta chains from one sample in a study of T-cell memory formation after mild COVID-19. TCRdb reanalysed the 5' RACE reads using MiXCR and keeps one entry per CDR3 protein. The repertoire holds a few hundred thousand distinct CDR3 sequences, 10% to 13% seen once, with 3% to 3.5% in the top ten. The sample taken for sequencing was PBMCs or a T cell subset sorted from them (not recorded which). The receptors were gathered from a man aged 18 to 35 who had mild COVID-19 (a few samples of this study predate the infection). Cell type and time point are not known. The CDR3 runs from the conserved cysteine through the conserved F or W. D genes are given only for firm matches. A row's size may be missing; if present it is once, few, many or a size class.

CDR3aa	CDR3nt	abundance	v_gene	j_gene	d_gene
CASSQGTPFYGYTF	TGTGCCAGCAGCCAGGGAACCCCTTTCTATGGCTACACCTTC	-	TRBV7-8	TRBJ1-2	-
CARGTSGTDTQYF	TGTGCCAGGGGGACTAGCGGCACAGATACGCAGTATTTT	many	TRBV7-9	TRBJ2-3	TRBD2
CASSSRYEQFF	TGTGCCAGCAGTAGTCGGTATGAGCAGTTCTTC	-	TRBV6-2/TRBV6-3	TRBJ2-1	-
CASSTMTDQPQHF	TGTGCCAGCAGCACGATGACAGATCAGCCCCAGCATTTT	few	TRBV7-8	TRBJ1-5	-
CASSPRPVGGTDTQYF	TGTGCCAGCAGCCCCCGACCTGTGGGGGGCACAGATACGCAGTATTTT	few	TRBV6-5	TRBJ2-3	-
CASSSRSQPQHF	TGTGCCAGCAGTAGTAGGTCTCAGCCCCAGCATTTT	-	TRBV6-6	TRBJ1-5	-
CSASGSLGRTQYF	TGCAGTGCGAGTGGGTCGCTCGGGCGGACCCAGTACTTC	-	TRBV20-1	TRBJ2-5	-
CASSSGDTGELFF	TGTGCCAGCAGCTCGGGCGACACCGGGGAGCTGTTTTTT	many	TRBV7-3	TRBJ2-2	-
CASSLLPSSTSYEQYF	TGTGCCAGCAGCTTGCTACCGTCCTCCACCTCCTACGAGCAGTACTTC	-	TRBV5-6	TRBJ2-7	-
CSARAASGDQETQYF	TGCAGTGCTAGGGCAGCTAGCGGGGACCAAGAGACCCAGTACTTC	many	TRBV20-1	TRBJ2-5	TRBD2
CASSQTSTSAGANVLTF	TGTGCTAGCAGCCAAACAAGCACGAGCGCGGGGGCCAACGTCCTGACTTTC	-	TRBV7-7	TRBJ2-6	-
CASSMRNANTEAFF	TGTGCCAGTAGTATGAGGAATGCGAACACTGAAGCTTTCTTT	few	TRBV19	TRBJ1-1	-
CASSQDTLAGGSGELFF	TGTGCCAGCAGCCAAGATACCCTAGCGGGGGGGTCCGGGGAGCTGTTTTTT	few	TRBV4-2	TRBJ2-2	TRBD2
CASSPGQFNTGELFF	TGTGCCAGCAGCCCGGGACAGTTCAACACCGGGGAGCTGTTTTTT	-	TRBV7-9	TRBJ2-2	TRBD1
CASSRLAGSNSPLHF	TGTGCCAGCAGTCGGCTGGCAGGGTCCAATTCACCCCTCCACTTT	-	TRBV12-3/TRBV12-4	TRBJ1-6	-
CASSQIPGTGEQYF	TGTGCCAGCAGCCAAATTCCGGGGACAGGGGAGCAGTACTTC	-	TRBV3-1	TRBJ2-7	TRBD1
CASSLMGTSGANEQFF	TGTGCCAGCAGTCTGATGGGGACTAGCGGGGCGAATGAGCAGTTCTTC	few	TRBV6-5	TRBJ2-1	TRBD2
CASSQDSTLPVLTF	TGCGCCAGCAGCCAAGACTCTACTTTGCCTGTCCTGACTTTC	few	TRBV4-1	TRBJ2-6	-
CASSLEREVLGNTIYF	TGTGCCAGCAGCTTAGAGCGAGAGGTGTTAGGAAACACCATATATTTT	few	TRBV7-2	TRBJ1-3	-
CASSRLGQLGLQETQYF	TGTGCCAGCAGCCGCCTTGGGCAGTTGGGGTTACAAGAGACCCAGTACTTC	-	TRBV3-1	TRBJ2-5	-
CASNWGSGGEAFF	TGTGCCAGCAACTGGGGGTCGGGGGGTGAAGCTTTCTTT	-	TRBV7-9	TRBJ1-1	-
CASSNDRVKSTSNQPQHF	TGTGCCAGCAGCAATGACAGGGTTAAATCAACTAGCAATCAGCCCCAGCATTTT	few	TRBV5-8	TRBJ1-5	TRBD1
CASLGGGIAKNIQYF	TGTGCCAGCCTGGGGGGAGGAATAGCCAAAAACATTCAGTACTTC	-	TRBV2	TRBJ2-4	-
CSAPTSGGYEQYF	TGCAGTGCCCCTACTAGCGGGGGTTACGAGCAGTACTTC	-	TRBV20-1	TRBJ2-7	TRBD2
CASSIAGFRQPQHF	TGTGCCAGTAGTATAGCCGGTTTTAGGCAGCCCCAGCATTTT	few	TRBV19	TRBJ1-5	-
CASSTGTSNEKLFF	TGCGCCAGCAGCACCGGGACAAGTAATGAAAAACTGTTTTTT	once	TRBV5-1	TRBJ1-4	-
CASSSTWPVGSEGYTF	TGTGCCAGCAGCTCCACCTGGCCAGTGGGGTCAGAAGGCTACACCTTC	-	TRBV7-9	TRBJ1-2	-
CASSLGLGETQYF	TGCGCCAGCAGCTTGGGACTAGGAGAGACCCAGTACTTC	many	TRBV5-1	TRBJ2-5	-